This T cell receptor beta chain was documented in a study of beta chain features in type 1 diabetes. Overall study findings and caveats: Within each of all four CD4+ subsets, Type 1 diabetes patients had TCRB CDR3s that were moderately but significantly shorter. Within the patient group, naive, central memory and Treg TCRB repertoires appeared more similar to each other than within healthy donors. Shorter templates might be favored by PCR, equally in patients and controls.

The study reverse transcribed the entire isolated RNA, so it sequenced expressed TCRB transcripts. The data were produced by immunoSEQ multiplex PCR, yet TCRdb's version contains in-frame clones alone and is incomplete. The sample lists 250,000 or so clones, 25% to 30% occurring once. This clone has just a few counts. Its antigen is not known. The CDR3 loop spans 14 amino acids. Germline lookup yields CDR1 GTSNPN and CDR2 SVGIG (reference sequence). Trimming shortened V by 5 bases and J by 5 bases, and 17 bases separated the two germline ends. Sequencing was done on a sample of central memory CD4+ T cells from blood. The genes are TRBV30 and TRBJ2-3, with unresolved D. The clonotype originates from a man in his thirties or forties in good health. DNA for the CDR3: TGTGCCTGGGGGTCCTGGGGAATGGGAGATACGCAGTATTTT. This translates into CAWGSWGMGDTQYF. Full variable domain (outside the CDR3, taken from reference TRBV30 and TRBJ2-3): SQTIHQWPATLVQPVGSPLSLECTVEGTSNPNLYWYRQAAGRGLQLLFYSVGIGQISSEVPQNLSASRPQDRQFILSSKKLLLSDSGFYLCAWGSWGMGDTQYFGPGTRLTVL.